This TCR beta chain stems from a study of long-term antiretroviral therapy in people with HIV. About the research overall: Specimens dating back about a decade before the 2015 immediate-ART recommendation are the oldest included. Study-wide findings and caveats: Whichever time point was examined, clones expanded before ART dominated the repertoire. Dating from the mid-2000s to the late 2010s, the blood was possibly obtained under older ART regimens.

This clone was recorded only once. Its antigen is unidentified. Germline CDR1 reads KGHSH; CDR2 reads LQKENI. The CDR3 covers 13 residues. V lost 3 bases and J lost 9, with 9 bases in between. Version v3.0 of the immunoSEQ assay was performed at survey level. The table came from immunoSEQ multiplex PCR; TCRdb's copy has only in-frame clones and leaves some out. The data hold tens of thousands of clones, with 75% to 90% observed a single time. A minimum of one pre-ART and two post-ART PBMC samples existed for each donor. The chain combines TRBV18 with TRBJ1-6; possible D gene TRBD1, 6 bases. This sequence was found in a man between 45 and 60 years old with HIV. The sample here was unsorted PBMCs, taken around 5 years before starting antiretroviral therapy. Here the CDR3 DNA reads TGTGCCAGCTCACCCAGGGGTAGTTCACCCCTCCACTTT. It is translated as CASSPRGSSPLHF.